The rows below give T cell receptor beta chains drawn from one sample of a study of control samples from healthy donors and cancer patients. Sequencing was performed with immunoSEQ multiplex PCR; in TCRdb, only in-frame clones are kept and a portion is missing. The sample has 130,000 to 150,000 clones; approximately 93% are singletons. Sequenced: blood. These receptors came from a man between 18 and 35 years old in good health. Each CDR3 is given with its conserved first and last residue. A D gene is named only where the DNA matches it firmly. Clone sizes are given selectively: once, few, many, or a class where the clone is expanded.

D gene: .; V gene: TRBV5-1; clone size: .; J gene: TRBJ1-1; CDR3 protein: CASSPGLGHTEAFF; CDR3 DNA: TGCGCCAGCAGCCCCGGGCTCGGCCACACTGAAGCTTTCTTT
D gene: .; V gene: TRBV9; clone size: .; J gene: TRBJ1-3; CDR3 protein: CASSVGAYGVSNTIYF; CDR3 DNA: TGTGCCAGCAGCGTAGGGGCATATGGGGTTTCGAACACCATATATTTT
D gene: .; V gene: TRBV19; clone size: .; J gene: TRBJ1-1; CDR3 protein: CASSMWESTEAFF; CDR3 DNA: TGTGCCAGTAGTATGTGGGAGAGCACTGAAGCTTTCTTT
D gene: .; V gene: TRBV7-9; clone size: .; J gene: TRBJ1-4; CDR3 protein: CASAVATNEKLFF; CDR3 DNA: TGTGCCAGCGCAGTTGCAACTAATGAAAAACTGTTTTTT
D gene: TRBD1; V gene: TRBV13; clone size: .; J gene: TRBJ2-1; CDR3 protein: CASSATGQGYNEQFF; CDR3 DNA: TGTGCCAGCAGCGCGACCGGACAGGGTTACAATGAGCAGTTCTTC
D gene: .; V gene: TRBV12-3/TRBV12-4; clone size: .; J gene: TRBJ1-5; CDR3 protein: CASSFADNQPQHF; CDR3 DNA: TGTGCCAGCAGTTTTGCAGACAATCAGCCCCAGCATTTT
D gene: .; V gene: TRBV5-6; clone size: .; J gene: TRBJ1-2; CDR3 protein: CASSLNAGLNYGYTF; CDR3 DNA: TGTGCCAGCAGCTTGAACGCCGGGCTTAACTATGGCTACACCTTC
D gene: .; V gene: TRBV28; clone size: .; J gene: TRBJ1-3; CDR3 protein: CASSLLISRGGGNTIYF; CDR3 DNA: TGTGCCAGCAGTTTACTTATTTCCAGGGGTGGCGGAAACACCATATATTTT
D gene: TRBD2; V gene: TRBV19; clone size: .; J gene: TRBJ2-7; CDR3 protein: CASSIGPQGGTTRGYEQYF; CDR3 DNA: TGTGCCAGTAGTATAGGGCCCCAAGGAGGGACTACCCGCGGCTACGAGCAGTACTTC
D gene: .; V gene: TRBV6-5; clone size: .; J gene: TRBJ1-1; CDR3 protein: CASSKQGPNTEAFF; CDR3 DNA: TGTGCCAGCAGTAAGCAGGGGCCGAACACTGAAGCTTTCTTT
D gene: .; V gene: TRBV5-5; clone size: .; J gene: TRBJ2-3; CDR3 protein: CASSPGTSTDTQYF; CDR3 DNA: TGTGCCAGCAGCCCGGGAACTAGCACAGATACGCAGTATTTT
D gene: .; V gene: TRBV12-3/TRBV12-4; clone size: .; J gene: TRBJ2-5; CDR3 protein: CASSWGDIETQYF; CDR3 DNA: TGTGCCAGCAGTTGGGGGGACATAGAGACCCAGTACTTC
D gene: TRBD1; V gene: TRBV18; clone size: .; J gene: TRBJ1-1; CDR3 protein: CASSRGTGTTEAFF; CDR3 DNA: TGTGCCAGCTCACGAGGGACAGGGACGACTGAAGCTTTCTTT
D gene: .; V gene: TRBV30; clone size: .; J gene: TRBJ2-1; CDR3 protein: CAWSRNVEQFF; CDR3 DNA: TGTGCCTGGAGTAGGAATGTGGAGCAGTTCTTC
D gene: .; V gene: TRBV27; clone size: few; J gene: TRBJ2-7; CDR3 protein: CASRFIFEGNNEQYF; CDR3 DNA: TGTGCCAGCAGGTTTATCTTTGAAGGGAACAACGAGCAGTACTTC